A single sample is the source of the 11 T cell receptor beta chains below, sequenced in a study of cytomegalovirus exposure and HLA in healthy donors. In the PCR, 60 Vbeta and 13 Jbeta primers were used. The assay was immunoSEQ multiplex PCR, and TCRdb's table has in-frame clones only and misses some. The sample contains more than 110,000 clones, roughly 79% of which appear only once. The sample consisted of PBMCs. The source is a man aged 30 to 39 in good health and CMV-seropositive.

The chain is built from TRBV7-9 and TRBJ2-2; D unresolved. Germline V CDR1 and CDR2: SEHNR, FQNEAQ (reference sequence). Trimming removed 2 bases at V and 5 bases at J, with 6 bases between. There are 13 residues in the CDR3. The CDR3 here is CASSLTLTGELFF. The CDR3 nucleotides read TGTGCCAGCAGCTTAACTCTTACCGGGGAGCTGTTTTTT.

The rearrangement links TRBV14 to TRBJ1-2; TRBD1 is a possible D gene (6 bases). The CDR3 totals 14 residues. Germline V gene lookup returns CDR1 SGHDN and CDR2 FVKESK. Trimming took 0 bases from V and 4 from J, leaving 9 bases between them. Here the CDR3 reads CASSQELGGYGYTF. CDR3 bases: TGTGCCAGCAGCCAAGAGTTAGGGGGCTATGGCTACACCTTC.

This clone has just one count. This CDR3 is CASSSDRTQKDFF. Here the CDR3 DNA reads TGTGCCAGCAGTTCCGACAGGACCCAGAAGGATTTCTTT. This chain joins TRBV28 and TRBJ1-1; D is possibly TRBD1 (6 bases). Between the trimmed V and J ends, which lost 4 bases and 13 bases, there was a span of 19 bases. The CDR3 extends over 13 amino acids. The germline CDR1 and CDR2 sequences are MDHEN and SYDVKM.

The chain uses TRBV6-5 and TRBJ2-5, with 11 bases that match TRBD2. V was pared by 1 base and J by 4 bases, with 5 bases of the junction left unmatched. Germline V gene data show CDR1 as MNHEY and CDR2 as SVGAGI. This CDR3 contains 16 residues. CDR3 region: CASSYYGSGGGETQYF. The DNA for the CDR3 is TGTGCCAGCAGTTACTACGGTAGCGGGGGGGGAGAGACCCAGTACTTC.

The rearrangement uses TRBV6-6 and TRBJ1-2; tentatively, D is TRBD1 (5 bases). This CDR3 is built from 16 residues. The germline V and J ends were trimmed by 2 bases and 8 bases, with 21 bases remaining between them. CDR1 and CDR2 (germline): MNHNY, SVGAGI (reference sequence). CDR3 protein: CASSYPMSLEGKGYTF. The CDR3 nucleotides are TGTGCCAGCAGTTACCCAATGAGCCTGGAGGGGAAGGGCTACACCTTC.

The chain has TRBV18 and TRBJ2-2; no definite D call. Deletions cut 0 bases from V and 1 base from J, with 6 bases between. CDR1 and CDR2 (germline): KGHSH, LQKENI. CDR3 length: 15 residues. The CDR3 bases are TGTGCCAGCTCACCACCGTATCTGAACACCGGGGAGCTGTTTTTT. Translation: CASSPPYLNTGELFF.

The chain has TRBV28 and TRBJ1-1; D is uncertain. Deletions cut 3 bases from V and 0 bases from J, with 5 bases between. The germline gives CDR1 MDHEN, CDR2 SYDVKM. The CDR3 is 13 amino acids. The CDR3: CASSFQLNTEAFF. The DNA of the CDR3 is TGTGCCAGCAGTTTCCAGTTGAACACTGAAGCTTTCTTT.

Of note for this clone: One end of the junction is discordant with germline, which a read error may explain. This sequence joins TRBV27 and TRBJ2-1; D remains unclear. Germline loops: CDR1 MNHEY, CDR2 SMNVEV (reference sequence). This CDR3 spans 12 amino acids. The CDR3 nucleotides read TGTGCCAGCATCAACGCGTACAGTGAGCAGTTCTTC. Protein: CASINAYSEQFF.

V is TRBV19 and J is TRBJ2-7; the match to TRBD2 covers 7 bases. Germline CDR1 and CDR2: LNHDA and SQIVND (reference sequence). The CDR3 consists of 17 residues. V was clipped by 6 bases and J by 0 bases; unmatched bases: 14. This CDR3 is CASRGNGASGSSYEQYF. As DNA, the CDR3 is TGTGCCAGTAGGGGTAACGGTGCTAGCGGCAGCTCCTACGAGCAGTACTTC.

The genes are TRBV18 and TRBJ2-5; TRBD1 matches 7 bases. V lost 2 bases to trimming and J lost 4 bases; unmatched junction nucleotides: 7. This CDR3 region has 15 residues. Looked up from germline, CDR1 is KGHSH and CDR2 is LQKENI. DNA of the CDR3: TGTGCCAGCTCACCAAACACAGGGGTCGGAGAGACCCAGTACTTC. As protein: CASSPNTGVGETQYF.

The chain recombines TRBV18 with TRBJ1-2, with a tentative D call TRBD1 (5 bases). This CDR3 is 13 amino acids long. CDR1 is KGHSH, CDR2 LQKENI, per germline. The ends were cut back, 3 bases at V and 6 bases at J, with 11 bases in the middle. DNA of the CDR3: TGTGCCAGCTCACCGGCAGGGATGGATGGCTACACCTTC. It codes for CASSPAGMDGYTF.